Presented here are 27 T cell receptor beta chains from one specimen sequenced in a study of cytomegalovirus exposure and HLA in healthy donors. The PCR ran on 60 Vbeta and 13 Jbeta primers. Assay used: immunoSEQ multiplex PCR; TCRdb lists only in-frame clones, some missing. The sample records 150,000 to 200,000 clones, around 81% being singletons. Sequenced sample: PBMCs. All receptors come from a man in his late teens or twenties in good health and CMV-seronegative.

The CDR3 DNA sequence: TGCGCCAGCAGCCAAGATTGGGGGGACGAATTCGCTGAAGCTTTCTTT. Amino acid sequence: CASSQDWGDEFAEAFF. The J gene is TRBJ1-1, the V gene TRBV4-1, with D possibly matching TRBD1 (5 bases). The CDR3 is 16 amino acids. Trimming took off 0 bases at V and 6 bases at J, with 17 bases between the two ends. CDR1 is MGHRA and CDR2 is YSYEKL in the germline V gene.

There are a few counts of this clone. The V and J genes are TRBV5-6 and TRBJ2-1, with 9 bases lining up with TRBD1. Germline values: CDR1 SGHDT, CDR2 YYEEEE. The CDR3 loop spans 16 amino acids. After removal of 5 bases from V and 2 bases from J, the junction contained 8 bases not matched to a gene. Here the CDR3 reads CASSHTGTGTYNEQFF. The DNA for the CDR3 is TGTGCCAGCAGTCATACCGGGACAGGGACCTACAATGAGCAGTTCTTC.

J is TRBJ1-2 and V is TRBV6-5; 11 bases fit TRBD1. CDR3 length: 15 amino acids. V trimming: 2 bases; J trimming: 5 bases; junction bases outside the gene matches: 4. Germline values: CDR1 MNHEY, CDR2 SVGAGI. CDR3 sequence reads: CASSYHGQGAYGYTF. The CDR3 nucleotides read TGTGCCAGCAGTTACCACGGACAGGGGGCTTATGGCTACACCTTC.

This chain connects TRBV19 to TRBJ1-1, with a possible D match to TRBD1 (5 bases). Germline values: CDR1 LNHDA, CDR2 SQIVND (reference sequence). The CDR3 has 12 residues. Trimming removed 7 bases at V and 4 bases at J, with 10 bases between. CDR3 coding DNA: TGTGCCAGTAACCAGGGCTCCACTGAAGCTTTCTTT. Translating it yields CASNQGSTEAFF. The whole variable domain, filled in from reference TRBV19 and TRBJ1-1, reads DGGITQSPKYLFRKEGQNVTLSCEQNLNHDAMYWYRQDPGQGLRLIYYSQIVNDFQKGDIAEGYSVSREKKESFPLTVTSAQKNPTAFYLCASNQGSTEAFFGQGTRLTVV.

As concerns this clone: An end of the junction differs from the germline gene, which may be a read error. The chain joins TRBV7-2 to TRBJ2-2; the D gene is possibly TRBD2 (6 bases). The CDR3 has 12 residues. Germline CDR1 is SGHTA and CDR2 is FQGNSA. CDR3 DNA sequence: TGTGCCAGCAGCCTGGTCGGAGGGGAGCCGTTTTTT. Amino acids: CASSLVGGEPFF.

The V gene is TRBV27, the J gene TRBJ2-7; tentatively, D is TRBD2 (6 bases). Deletions cut 7 bases from V and 4 bases from J, with 20 bases between. Germline V gene sequence: CDR1 MNHEY, CDR2 SMNVEV (reference sequence). This CDR3 is 15 amino acids long. In DNA form, the CDR3 reads TGTGCCAGCACCTCTCCGCGGAGTGGGACTTACGAGCAGTACTTC. Its protein is CASTSPRSGTYEQYF.

This sequence joins TRBV10-3 and TRBJ2-5; D is possibly TRBD2 (5 bases). V lost 10 bases and J lost 5, with 20 bases in between. The CDR3 sequence is 14 residues long. Germline V gene data show CDR1 as ENHRY and CDR2 as SYGVKD. The CDR3 loop is CATQDKTKSETQYF. As DNA, the CDR3 is TGTGCCACACAAGACAAGACTAAGAGCGAGACCCAGTACTTC.

The genes are TRBV4-3 and TRBJ1-1; the D is unclear. V lost 1 base and J 3 bases, leaving 12 bases between the germline ends. This CDR3 is built from 15 residues. CDR1 is LGHNA and CDR2 is YSLEER in the germline V gene. CDR3 coding DNA: TGCGCCAGCAGCCAAGCATATGGCAGGCACACTGAAGCTTTCTTT. This encodes CASSQAYGRHTEAFF.

The CDR3 reads CASSVTEPSSYNEQFF. CDR3 sequence (DNA): TGTGCCAGCAGCGTAACCGAACCTAGCTCCTACAATGAGCAGTTCTTC. The rearrangement uses TRBV9 and TRBJ2-1, with D unclear. Looked up from germline, CDR1 is SGDLS and CDR2 is YYNGEE. The V end was cut by 1 base, the J end by 0 bases, with 11 bases between. This CDR3 comprises 16 residues. The entire variable domain, with the rest obtained from reference TRBV9 and TRBJ2-1, is as follows: DSGVTQTPKHLITATGQRVTLRCSPRSGDLSVYWYQQSLDQGLQFLIQYYNGEERAKGNILERFSAQQFPDLHSELNLSSLELGDSALYFCASSVTEPSSYNEQFFGPGTRLTVL.

This CDR3 reads CATSRAGTGRYEQYF. The CDR3 DNA sequence: TGTGCCACCAGCAGAGCAGGGACAGGGCGCTACGAGCAGTACTTC. The gene calls are TRBV15 and TRBJ2-7, with 9 bases lining up with TRBD1. Per the germline V gene, CDR1 is LNHNV and CDR2 is YYDKDF (reference sequence). The CDR3 is made up of 15 amino acids. Trimming cost V 1 base and J 3 bases; bases outside gene matches: 4.

This clone was seen a single time. V usage is TRBV2 and J usage is TRBJ2-7; no reliable D call. CDR1 and CDR2 (germline): SNHLY, FYNNEI. V dropped 8 bases and J dropped 6 bases, with 14 bases sitting between them. The CDR3 has 12 amino acids. The DNA for the CDR3 is TGTGCCAGCTCCCTAGACCGGTTCGAGCAGTACTTC. Amino acid sequence: CASSLDRFEQYF.

The count of this clone is one. V is TRBV7-9 and J is TRBJ1-3; 8 nucleotides agree with TRBD1. The length of the CDR3 is 18 residues. Germline V gene sequence: CDR1 SEHNR, CDR2 FQNEAQ (reference sequence). The ends lost 0 bases at V and 0 bases at J; junction bases unmatched: 7. The CDR3 DNA sequence: TGTGCCAGCAGCTTAGCGGGGGACAGGCGGTACTCTGGAAACACCATATATTTT. Encoded protein: CASSLAGDRRYSGNTIYF.

V gene TRBV7-9 combines with J gene TRBJ1-3; D is unresolved. Trimming took 2 bases from V and 0 from J, leaving 8 bases between them. Per the germline V gene, CDR1 is SEHNR and CDR2 is FQNEAQ (reference sequence). The CDR3 sequence is 15 residues long. The CDR3 nucleotides are TGTGCCAGCAGCTTATCGTCCGTCTCTGGAAACACCATATATTTT. This translates into CASSLSSVSGNTIYF.

The rearrangement links TRBV9 to TRBJ2-1, with 7 bases identical to TRBD2. With 2 bases clipped from V and 2 bases from J, the junction kept 1 base outside the gene matches. The length of the CDR3 is 14 residues. CDR1 SGDLS and CDR2 YYNGEE come from the germline V gene. The CDR3 nucleotides read TGTGCCAGCAGCGTCGGGGGGACCTACAATGAGCAGTTCTTC. This sequence encodes CASSVGGTYNEQFF.

This clone was seen only a few times. This chain connects TRBV13 to TRBJ2-7, with 9 nucleotides matching TRBD2. Looked up from germline, CDR1 is PRHDT and CDR2 is FYEKMQ (reference sequence). The CDR3 sequence is 15 residues long. V shed 6 bases, J shed 5 bases, and the junction held 11 bases outside the gene matches. The DNA for the CDR3 is TGTGCCAGCAGTTTTTGGAAGCGGGGGGCTAACGAGCAGTACTTC. Translating it yields CASSFWKRGANEQYF.

The chain links TRBV18 to TRBJ1-1; D might be TRBD1 (5 bases). The CDR3 length is 17 residues. V lost 2 bases, J lost 0 bases, and 16 bases lay in between. The germline CDR1 and CDR2 sequences are KGHSH and LQKENI. The CDR3, as DNA: TGTGCCAGCTCACCAGCGACAGCAAGATCCTTGAACACTGAAGCTTTCTTT. Translation: CASSPATARSLNTEAFF.

The gene calls are TRBV2 and TRBJ1-2, with 7 nucleotides matching TRBD1. Germline assignment: CDR1 SNHLY and CDR2 FYNNEI. V dropped 5 bases and J dropped 0; count of bases not matched to a gene: 6. The CDR3 length is 15 residues. CDR3 amino acids: CASSNSGTANYGYTF. CDR3 nucleotides: TGTGCCAGCAGTAATTCCGGGACAGCTAACTATGGCTACACCTTC.

The chain joins TRBV29-1 to TRBJ1-2; a weak D match, TRBD1 (5 bases). CDR1 is SQVTM, CDR2 ANQGSEA, per germline. V gave up 6 bases and J gave up 4 bases, with 12 bases separating them. This CDR3 comprises 12 residues. The CDR3 DNA is TGCAGCGTATCGGGGGTTCCCTATGGCTACACCTTC. Amino acid sequence: CSVSGVPYGYTF.

The rearrangement links TRBV7-9 to TRBJ2-2, with TRBD2 matching 8 bases. CDR1 is SEHNR, CDR2 FQNEAQ, per germline (reference sequence). CDR3 size: 16 residues. V lost 5 bases to trimming and J lost 0 bases; unmatched junction nucleotides: 5. For the CDR3, the DNA is TGTGCCAGCAGCGTTAAGCGGGGGCCGAACACCGGGGAGCTGTTTTTT. Its translation: CASSVKRGPNTGELFF.

The gene calls are TRBV18 and TRBJ2-1, with TRBD2 as a possible D gene (5 bases). Between the trimmed V and J ends, which lost 2 bases and 7 bases, there was a span of 18 bases. This CDR3 region has 16 residues. In germline, CDR1 is KGHSH, CDR2 LQKENI. In DNA form, the CDR3 reads TGTGCCAGCTCACCAGTCGCCAGCGGCGACCAAAATGAGCAGTTCTTC. This codes for CASSPVASGDQNEQFF.

This chain connects TRBV5-1 to TRBJ2-3, with 10 bases aligning to TRBD2. The V and J ends lost 5 bases and 2 bases, in that order; junction bases with no gene match: 8. This CDR3 comprises 16 residues. Germline CDR1 reads SGHRS; CDR2 reads YFSETQ. CDR3 DNA sequence: TGCGCCAGCAGACCTAGCGGGGGCTCGTTCACAGATACGCAGTATTTT. Amino acid sequence: CASRPSGGSFTDTQYF.

The chain is built from TRBV12-5 and TRBJ2-3, with TRBD1 matching 7 bases. J was trimmed by 2 bases and V by 5 bases; bases with no gene match: 22. Germline V lookup: CDR1 LGHNT, CDR2 FRNRAP. This CDR3 has 20 amino acids. The CDR3: CASGKPRQGFGLGVTDTQYF. The CDR3 bases are TGTGCTAGTGGTAAACCCCGACAGGGTTTCGGGCTAGGAGTCACAGATACGCAGTATTTT.

This chain connects TRBV28 to TRBJ1-5; perhaps TRBD1 as D (6 bases). V gave up 5 bases and J gave up 0 bases, with 17 bases separating them. The CDR3 extends over 17 amino acids. Looked up from germline, CDR1 is MDHEN and CDR2 is SYDVKM. The CDR3 DNA reads as TGTGCCAGCAGTCTAGTCAAACCGGACAGTAGCAATCAGCCCCAGCATTTT. Its translation: CASSLVKPDSSNQPQHF.

V is TRBV7-9 and J is TRBJ1-2, with 7 bases identical to TRBD1. Germline assignment: CDR1 SEHNR and CDR2 FQNEAQ (reference sequence). Trimming took 1 base from V and 7 from J; bases not matched to a gene: 0. The CDR3 is 12 residues long. The CDR3 DNA sequence: TGTGCCAGCAGCTTAGGACAGGGTGGCTACACCTTC. This gives the protein CASSLGQGGYTF.

The chain employs TRBV5-1 and TRBJ1-2; TRBD1 aligns across 11 bases. J lost 8 bases, V lost 3 bases, and 9 bases had no gene match. CDR1 is SGHRS, CDR2 YFSETQ, per germline. This CDR3 comprises 15 residues. The chain's CDR3 is CASSSGRWTGGGYTF. CDR3 DNA: TGCGCCAGCAGCTCCGGGCGGTGGACAGGGGGCGGCTACACCTTC.

The V call is TRBV5-4, the J call TRBJ2-1; 8 bases are shared with TRBD1. Trimming took 4 bases from V and 0 from J; bases not matched to a gene: 3. This CDR3 region has 15 residues. Germline assignment: CDR1 SGHNT and CDR2 YYREEE (reference sequence). CDR3 region: CASSQQGGSYNEQFF. Here the CDR3 DNA reads TGTGCCAGCAGCCAACAGGGGGGCTCCTACAATGAGCAGTTCTTC.

The chain uses TRBV4-1 and TRBJ2-3, with 10 nucleotides matching TRBD2. Germline values: CDR1 MGHRA, CDR2 YSYEKL. The J segment lost 3 bases and the V segment lost 4 bases, leaving 4 bases of the junction unmatched. The CDR3 runs 15 residues. CDR3 in DNA: TGCGCCAGCAGCCCTGGGACTAGCGAAACAGATACGCAGTATTTT. Its translation is CASSPGTSETDTQYF.